This is a list of T cell receptor beta chains from one sample in a study of PD-1 blockade in classical Hodgkin lymphoma. Some clones are missing from TCRdb's copy, which holds only in-frame ones; the method was immunoSEQ multiplex PCR. The sample has around 30,000 clones; approximately 90% are singletons. The sample taken for sequencing was CD4+ T cells from blood. The receptors come from a human donor with classical Hodgkin lymphoma. CDR3s include the opening cysteine and the closing phenylalanine or tryptophan. Each record gives: D gene, V gene, J gene, clone size, CDR3 DNA, CDR3 protein. A D gene is named only where the DNA matches it firmly. Size tells how often a clone was seen (once, few, many) or the class of an expanded clone, and some rows leave it out.

d_call: .
v_call: TRBV7-2
j_call: TRBJ2-3
clone_size: .
cdr3_nt: TGTGCCAGCAGCCAACTTACCCACCGGGCAGATACGCAGTATTTT
cdr3_aa: CASSQLTHRADTQYF

d_call: TRBD1
v_call: TRBV5-1
j_call: TRBJ1-2
clone_size: .
cdr3_nt: TGCGCCAGCAGCTTGGAAGGTTCGGACAGGGGGGCAGGTGGCTACACCTTC
cdr3_aa: CASSLEGSDRGAGGYTF

d_call: .
v_call: TRBV7-8
j_call: TRBJ1-1
clone_size: .
cdr3_nt: TGTGCCAGCAGCCTCCGCGGCGTAGCGACTCTCGCTGAAGCTTTCTTT
cdr3_aa: CASSLRGVATLAEAFF

d_call: .
v_call: TRBV7-7
j_call: TRBJ1-1
clone_size: .
cdr3_nt: TGTGCCAGCAGCTATCGGCTTAACACTGAAGCTTTCTTT
cdr3_aa: CASSYRLNTEAFF

d_call: .
v_call: TRBV10-3
j_call: TRBJ1-4
clone_size: .
cdr3_nt: TGTGCCATCAGCCCCGGACCGGTTAATGAAAAACTGTTTTTT
cdr3_aa: CAISPGPVNEKLFF

d_call: .
v_call: TRBV9
j_call: TRBJ1-1
clone_size: .
cdr3_nt: TGTGCCAGCAGCGTAGGTGGGCAAAACACTGAAGCTTTCTTT
cdr3_aa: CASSVGGQNTEAFF

d_call: .
v_call: TRBV21-1
j_call: TRBJ2-7
clone_size: once
cdr3_nt: TGTGCCAGCAGCGGGCAGGGTGGTTCCTACGAGCAGTACTTC
cdr3_aa: CASSGQGGSYEQYF

d_call: TRBD1
v_call: TRBV11-2
j_call: TRBJ1-6
clone_size: .
cdr3_nt: TGTGCCAGCAGCTTAAACCAGCAAACCGGGACAGGAGGATCACCCCTCCACTTT
cdr3_aa: CASSLNQQTGTGGSPLHF

d_call: .
v_call: TRBV27
j_call: TRBJ2-7
clone_size: .
cdr3_nt: TGTGCCAGCAGTTCGTTGGGGAGCACCTACGAGCAGTACTTC
cdr3_aa: CASSSLGSTYEQYF

d_call: .
v_call: TRBV28
j_call: TRBJ2-1
clone_size: .
cdr3_nt: TGTGCCAGCAGTTTCAGGGGTATGTACAATGAGCAGTTCTTC
cdr3_aa: CASSFRGMYNEQFF

d_call: .
v_call: TRBV15
j_call: TRBJ2-1
clone_size: .
cdr3_nt: TGTGCCACCAGCAGACGTCTGAATGAGCAGTTCTTC
cdr3_aa: CATSRRLNEQFF

d_call: TRBD2
v_call: TRBV6-6
j_call: TRBJ2-1
clone_size: .
cdr3_nt: TGTGCCAGCAGAAGAGCTAGCGGGACTGAGCAGTTCTTC
cdr3_aa: CASRRASGTEQFF

d_call: TRBD2
v_call: TRBV7-3
j_call: TRBJ2-2
clone_size: .
cdr3_nt: TGTGCCAGCAGCCCGGGACTAGCGTACGGGGAGCTGTTTTTT
cdr3_aa: CASSPGLAYGELFF

d_call: .
v_call: TRBV10-2
j_call: TRBJ1-2
clone_size: .
cdr3_nt: TGCGCCAGCGTGAGTATTGTCGCCCCGGACGCTTCTTTGTTC
cdr3_aa: CASVSIVAPDASLF

d_call: .
v_call: TRBV15
j_call: TRBJ2-5
clone_size: .
cdr3_nt: TGTGCCACCAGCAGGGGCCAGACTAGGGCGACCCAGTACTTC
cdr3_aa: CATSRGQTRATQYF

d_call: .
v_call: TRBV28
j_call: TRBJ2-5
clone_size: .
cdr3_nt: TGTGCCAGCAACTCAGGACTGAGGGAACAAGAGACCCAGTACTTC
cdr3_aa: CASNSGLREQETQYF

d_call: .
v_call: TRBV29-1
j_call: TRBJ2-7
clone_size: once
cdr3_nt: TGCAGCGCCCGGGGGGCAGTGAACGAGCAGTACTTC
cdr3_aa: CSARGAVNEQYF

d_call: TRBD1
v_call: TRBV7-9
j_call: TRBJ1-1
clone_size: .
cdr3_nt: TGTGCCAGCAGCTTCGGACAGGGGGCCACTGAAGCTTTCTTT
cdr3_aa: CASSFGQGATEAFF

d_call: .
v_call: TRBV29-1
j_call: TRBJ2-1
clone_size: .
cdr3_nt: TGCAGCGCTCGCCGGGGCCCCGAGCCCAATGAGCAGTTCTTC
cdr3_aa: CSARRGPEPNEQFF

d_call: .
v_call: TRBV28
j_call: TRBJ2-3
clone_size: .
cdr3_nt: TGTGCCAGCTACGACAGCCTAAGCACAGATACGCAGTATTTT
cdr3_aa: CASYDSLSTDTQYF

d_call: .
v_call: TRBV2
j_call: TRBJ1-5
clone_size: few
cdr3_nt: TGTGCCAGCCGGGGCGATAGCAATCAGCCCCAGCATTTT
cdr3_aa: CASRGDSNQPQHF

d_call: TRBD1
v_call: TRBV2
j_call: TRBJ1-2
clone_size: few
cdr3_nt: TGTGCCAGCAGTGAAGGGGGACAGGGAGACTATGGCTACACCTTC
cdr3_aa: CASSEGGQGDYGYTF

d_call: TRBD1
v_call: TRBV6-5
j_call: TRBJ1-5
clone_size: .
cdr3_nt: TGTGCCAGCAGCTCCGACAGGGATAATCAGCCCCAGCATTTT
cdr3_aa: CASSSDRDNQPQHF

d_call: .
v_call: TRBV21-1
j_call: TRBJ1-1
clone_size: .
cdr3_nt: TGTGCCAGCAGCAAAGGACTACAGGAGGTGACTGAAGCTTTCTTT
cdr3_aa: CASSKGLQEVTEAFF

d_call: .
v_call: TRBV18
j_call: TRBJ1-2
clone_size: .
cdr3_nt: TGTGCCAGCTCACCGGACGGGGATAACTATGGCTACACCTTC
cdr3_aa: CASSPDGDNYGYTF

d_call: TRBD1
v_call: TRBV4-3
j_call: TRBJ2-1
clone_size: .
cdr3_nt: TGCGCCAGCAGCCGTCACAGGGGACCTTACAATGAGCAGTTCTTC
cdr3_aa: CASSRHRGPYNEQFF

d_call: TRBD1
v_call: TRBV18
j_call: TRBJ2-7
clone_size: .
cdr3_nt: TGTGCCAGCTCACCTGGGACAGGGGACTACGAGCAGTACTTC
cdr3_aa: CASSPGTGDYEQYF

d_call: TRBD2
v_call: TRBV7-9
j_call: TRBJ2-1
clone_size: once
cdr3_nt: TGTGCCAGCAGCCCAGGACTAGCGGGGGCCTTGGATGAGCAGTTCTTC
cdr3_aa: CASSPGLAGALDEQFF

d_call: .
v_call: TRBV30
j_call: TRBJ2-5
clone_size: .
cdr3_nt: TGTGCCTGGAAACCTTGGACTAACCAAGAGACCCAGTACTTC
cdr3_aa: CAWKPWTNQETQYF

d_call: .
v_call: TRBV7-2
j_call: TRBJ1-3
clone_size: .
cdr3_nt: TGTGCCAGCAGCTTAGCTGGGGAGGACACCATATATTTT
cdr3_aa: CASSLAGEDTIYF

d_call: .
v_call: TRBV4-3
j_call: TRBJ1-1
clone_size: .
cdr3_nt: TGCGCCAGCAGCCGCACACAGGGAAGCACTGAAGCTTTCTTT
cdr3_aa: CASSRTQGSTEAFF

d_call: .
v_call: TRBV7-3
j_call: TRBJ2-1
clone_size: .
cdr3_nt: TGTGCCAGCAGCTTATCTAGTAGGACGGGTGAGCAGTTCTTC
cdr3_aa: CASSLSSRTGEQFF

d_call: TRBD1
v_call: TRBV5-1
j_call: TRBJ2-5
clone_size: .
cdr3_nt: TGCGCCAGCAGCCGAACAGGGGGGAGTGGAGAGACCCAGTACTTC
cdr3_aa: CASSRTGGSGETQYF

d_call: .
v_call: TRBV7-3
j_call: TRBJ1-1
clone_size: few
cdr3_nt: TGTGCCAGCAGCTTAGAGGGAGTTCTACCTGAAGCTTTCTTT
cdr3_aa: CASSLEGVLPEAFF

d_call: TRBD1
v_call: TRBV11-2
j_call: TRBJ2-2
clone_size: .
cdr3_nt: TGTGCCAGCAGCCCCGGGACAGGGGGCGGTTTGGGGGAGCTGTTTTTT
cdr3_aa: CASSPGTGGGLGELFF

d_call: TRBD1
v_call: TRBV9
j_call: TRBJ2-7
clone_size: .
cdr3_nt: TGTGCCAGCAGCCTTTTACCGGGACAGTCCTACGAGCAGTACTTC
cdr3_aa: CASSLLPGQSYEQYF

d_call: TRBD1
v_call: TRBV2
j_call: TRBJ1-5
clone_size: .
cdr3_nt: TGTGCCAGCAGTTGGGACAGTAGCAATCAGCCCCAGCATTTT
cdr3_aa: CASSWDSSNQPQHF

d_call: TRBD1
v_call: TRBV5-6
j_call: TRBJ1-1
clone_size: .
cdr3_nt: TGTGCCAGCGCCACCCGATCGGCAGGGGGAACTGAAGCTTTCTTT
cdr3_aa: CASATRSAGGTEAFF

d_call: .
v_call: TRBV5-1
j_call: TRBJ1-1
clone_size: .
cdr3_nt: TGCGCCAGCAGCCCACAGCCCAAACGGGGGGGGGACACTGAAGCTTTCTTT
cdr3_aa: CASSPQPKRGGDTEAFF

d_call: .
v_call: TRBV6-1
j_call: TRBJ2-3
clone_size: .
cdr3_nt: TGTGCCAGCAGCCATCTTCCCCAGGGCACAGATACGCAGTATTTT
cdr3_aa: CASSHLPQGTDTQYF

d_call: TRBD1
v_call: TRBV10-3
j_call: TRBJ1-2
clone_size: .
cdr3_nt: TGTGCCATCAGTTCTACAGGGGGAGAGGGTGGCTACACCTTC
cdr3_aa: CAISSTGGEGGYTF

d_call: .
v_call: TRBV18
j_call: TRBJ2-2
clone_size: .
cdr3_nt: TGTGCCAGCTCACCATCGGGTAGCGCGAACACCGGGGAGCTGTTTTTT
cdr3_aa: CASSPSGSANTGELFF

d_call: .
v_call: TRBV28
j_call: TRBJ1-1
clone_size: .
cdr3_nt: TGTGCCAGCAGTAAAACTAGATGGGCTTTCTTT
cdr3_aa: CASSKTRWAFF

d_call: TRBD2
v_call: TRBV7-2
j_call: TRBJ2-7
clone_size: .
cdr3_nt: TGTGCCAGCAGCTTGGGACTAGCGGGGACCTACGAGCAGTACTTC
cdr3_aa: CASSLGLAGTYEQYF

d_call: .
v_call: TRBV2
j_call: TRBJ1-1
clone_size: .
cdr3_nt: TGTGCCAGCAAGACGGGACAGAACACTGAAGCTTTCTTT
cdr3_aa: CASKTGQNTEAFF

d_call: TRBD2
v_call: TRBV5-1
j_call: TRBJ2-7
clone_size: .
cdr3_nt: TGCGCCAGCAGCTTGGAGGGTAGCGGGAGTAGGCCCTCCTACGAGCAGTACTTC
cdr3_aa: CASSLEGSGSRPSYEQYF

d_call: TRBD1
v_call: TRBV6-6
j_call: TRBJ1-3
clone_size: .
cdr3_nt: TGTGCCAGCAGCGCTAGCCAGGGGGCTGGAAACACCATATATTTT
cdr3_aa: CASSASQGAGNTIYF

d_call: .
v_call: TRBV6-5
j_call: TRBJ1-1
clone_size: once
cdr3_nt: TGTGCCAGCAGTTACTCGGGGCAGTACATGAACACTGAAGCTTTCTTT
cdr3_aa: CASSYSGQYMNTEAFF

d_call: .
v_call: TRBV5-1
j_call: TRBJ1-5
clone_size: .
cdr3_nt: TGCGCCAGCAGCGGGGGGGACGAAGTTGGCAATCAGCCCCAGCATTTT
cdr3_aa: CASSGGDEVGNQPQHF

d_call: .
v_call: TRBV9
j_call: TRBJ2-5
clone_size: .
cdr3_nt: TGTGCCAGCAGCGTAAGGCCGACCCAAGAGACCCAGTACTTC
cdr3_aa: CASSVRPTQETQYF

d_call: TRBD1
v_call: TRBV5-6
j_call: TRBJ1-4
clone_size: once
cdr3_nt: TGTGCCAGCAGCTTGAGTGGACAGGGTATAGGTGATGAAAAACTGTTTTTT
cdr3_aa: CASSLSGQGIGDEKLFF